The source of this T cell receptor beta chain is a study of human T cells and chemical hapten exposure. This clonotype was counted at least ten times. Its antigen remains unknown. The time point was: patch test 2, 6 weeks after DPC sensitization. The treatment was: therapeutic diphenylcyclopropenone sensitization with weekly scalp DPC. This CDR3 region has 15 residues. Trimming cost V 0 bases and J 7 bases, with 14 bases left between them. Germline CDR1 and CDR2: SGHDT and YYEEEE. Study-wide results and caveats: Once DPC sensitization occurred, TCRs above 1 in 1000 frequency showed no change.

In the library, unique molecular identifiers were attached to individual cDNA molecules. Per the authors' pipeline: Per sample, the median was around 100,000 TCRs, with values from 23,224 to 690,600. TCRdb reprocessed the RACE reads via MiXCR and lists one record per CDR3 protein. TCRdb's processing, not the authors', yielded these V and J calls. The sample shows about 350,000 distinct CDR3 sequences, around 6% of them seen only once. The TCR originated in a woman between 18 and 29 years old with alopecia areata. Some clones in this sample may be carry-over from other donors' samples. J is TRBJ1-5 and V is TRBV5-6; tentative D call: TRBD1 (5 bases). Here the sequenced sample was whole blood, taken in connection with sensitization to the hapten diphenylcyclopropenone (DPC). CDR3 DNA: TGTGCCAGCAGCTTGGCCGGGGTGGCAGGGCAGCCCCAGCATTTT. Amino acid sequence: CASSLAGVAGQPQHF.